This T cell receptor (beta chain) originates from a study of regulatory T cells in long-lasting Graves disease. Germline V gives CDR1 MNHEY, CDR2 SMNVEV (reference sequence). The CDR3 totals 14 residues. V dropped 2 bases and J dropped 6; count of bases not matched to a gene: 1. Study-wide results and limits: Newly diagnosed Graves' patients exceeded persistent ones in TCR diversity. Gene preferences differed: TRBV28, TRBJ1-2, TRBJ2-5 in persistent cases. Accuracy may have suffered from the small sample size.

Arm-PCR with iRepertoire HTBI primers amplified the CDR3 regions for these TCR beta libraries. MiXCR, run by TCRdb on the multiplex PCR reads, gives a single entry per CDR3 protein. The sample includes around 510,000 distinct CDR3 sequences, around 20% of them seen just once. This clonotype was observed many times. Its antigen is not known. Time point noted: persistent/refractory GD, antithyroid drugs over 5 years with positive TRAb. The TCR library used RNA extracted from PBMCs. This TCR was recovered from a female donor with Graves disease. The starting material was peripheral blood mononuclear cells (PBMCs), obtained when the disease was refractory, from a patient treated with antithyroid drugs. This chain links TRBV27 with TRBJ2-2; TRBD1 agrees at 9 bases. CDR3 sequence: CASSLRQGAGELFF. CDR3 DNA sequence: TGTGCCAGCAGTTTAAGACAGGGGGCCGGGGAGCTGTTTTTT.